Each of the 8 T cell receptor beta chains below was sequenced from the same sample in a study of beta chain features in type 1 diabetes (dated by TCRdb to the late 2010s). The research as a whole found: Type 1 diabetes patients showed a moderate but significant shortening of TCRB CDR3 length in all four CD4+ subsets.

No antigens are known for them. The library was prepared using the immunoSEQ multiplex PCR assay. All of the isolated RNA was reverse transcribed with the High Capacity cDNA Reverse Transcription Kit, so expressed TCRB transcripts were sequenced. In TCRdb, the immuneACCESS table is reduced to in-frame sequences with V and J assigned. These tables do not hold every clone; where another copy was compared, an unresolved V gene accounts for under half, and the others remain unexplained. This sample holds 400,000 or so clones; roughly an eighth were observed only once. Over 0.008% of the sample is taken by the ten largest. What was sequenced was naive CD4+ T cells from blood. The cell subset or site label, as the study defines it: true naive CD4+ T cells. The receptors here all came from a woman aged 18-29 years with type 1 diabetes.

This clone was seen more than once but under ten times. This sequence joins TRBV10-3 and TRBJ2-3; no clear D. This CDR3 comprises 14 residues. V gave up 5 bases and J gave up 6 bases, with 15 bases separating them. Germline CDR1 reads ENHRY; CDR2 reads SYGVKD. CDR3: CAISTLTEVDTQYF. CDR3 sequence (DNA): TGTGCCATCAGTACACTTACCGAGGTCGATACGCAGTATTTT.

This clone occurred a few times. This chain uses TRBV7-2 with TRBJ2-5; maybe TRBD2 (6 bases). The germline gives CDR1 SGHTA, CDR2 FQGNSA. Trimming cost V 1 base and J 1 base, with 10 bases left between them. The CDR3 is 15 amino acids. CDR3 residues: CASSLDGGLQETQYF. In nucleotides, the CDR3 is TGTGCCAGCAGCTTAGACGGGGGACTCCAAGAGACCCAGTACTTC.

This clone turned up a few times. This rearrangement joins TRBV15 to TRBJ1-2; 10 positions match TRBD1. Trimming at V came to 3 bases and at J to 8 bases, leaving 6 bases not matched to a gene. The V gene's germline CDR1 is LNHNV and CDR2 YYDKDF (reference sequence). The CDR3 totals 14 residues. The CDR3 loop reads CATSSPTGGSGYTF. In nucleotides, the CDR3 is TGTGCCACCAGCAGCCCGACAGGGGGCAGCGGCTACACCTTC.

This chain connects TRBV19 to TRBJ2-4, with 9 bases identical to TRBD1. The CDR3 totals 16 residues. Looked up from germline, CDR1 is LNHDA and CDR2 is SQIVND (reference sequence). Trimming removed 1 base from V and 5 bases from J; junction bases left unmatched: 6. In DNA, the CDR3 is TGTGCCAGTAGTATAGGCCGCCGGACAGGGGAAAACATTCAGTACTTC. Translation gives CASSIGRRTGENIQYF.

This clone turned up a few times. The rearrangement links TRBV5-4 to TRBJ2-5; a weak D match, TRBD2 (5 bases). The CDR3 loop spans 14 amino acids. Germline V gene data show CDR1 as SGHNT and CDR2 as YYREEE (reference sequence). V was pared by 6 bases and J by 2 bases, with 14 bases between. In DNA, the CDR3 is TGTGCCAGCACCCCCGGCGGGCCTCAAGAGACCCAGTACTTC. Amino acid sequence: CASTPGGPQETQYF.

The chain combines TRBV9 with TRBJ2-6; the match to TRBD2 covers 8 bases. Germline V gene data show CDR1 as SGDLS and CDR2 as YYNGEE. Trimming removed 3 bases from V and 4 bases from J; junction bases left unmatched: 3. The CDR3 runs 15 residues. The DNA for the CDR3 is TGTGCCAGCAGCGCGGGGGGGCACGGGGCCAACGTCCTGACTTTC. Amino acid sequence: CASSAGGHGANVLTF.

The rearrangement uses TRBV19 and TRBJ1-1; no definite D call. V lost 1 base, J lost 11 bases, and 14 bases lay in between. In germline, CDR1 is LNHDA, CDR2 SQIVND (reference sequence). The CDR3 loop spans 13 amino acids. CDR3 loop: CASSIALDRRAFF. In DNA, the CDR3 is TGTGCCAGTAGTATAGCCCTTGACCGGCGGGCTTTCTTT. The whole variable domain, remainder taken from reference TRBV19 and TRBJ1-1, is DGGITQSPKYLFRKEGQNVTLSCEQNLNHDAMYWYRQDPGQGLRLIYYSQIVNDFQKGDIAEGYSVSREKKESFPLTVTSAQKNPTAFYLCASSIALDRRAFFGQGTRLTVV.

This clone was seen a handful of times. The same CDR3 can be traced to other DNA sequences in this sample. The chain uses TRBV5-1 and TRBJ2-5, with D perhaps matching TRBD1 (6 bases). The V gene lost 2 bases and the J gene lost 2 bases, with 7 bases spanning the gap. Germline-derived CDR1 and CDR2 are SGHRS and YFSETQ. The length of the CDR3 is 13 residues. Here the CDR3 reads CASSLQGQETQYF. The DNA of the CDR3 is TGCGCCAGCAGCTTACAGGGACAAGAGACCCAGTACTTC.